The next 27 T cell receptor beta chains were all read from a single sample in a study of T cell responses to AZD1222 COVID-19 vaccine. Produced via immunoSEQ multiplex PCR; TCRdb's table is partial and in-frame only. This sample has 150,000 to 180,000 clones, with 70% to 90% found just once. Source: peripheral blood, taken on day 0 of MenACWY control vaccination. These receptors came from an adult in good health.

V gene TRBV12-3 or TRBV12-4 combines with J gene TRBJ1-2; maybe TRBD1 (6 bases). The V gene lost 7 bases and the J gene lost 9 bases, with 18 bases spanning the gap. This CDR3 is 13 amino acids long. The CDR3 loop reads CASTLGGGRSYTF. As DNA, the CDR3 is TGTGCCAGCACCCTGGGGGGGGGCCGGAGCTACACCTTC.

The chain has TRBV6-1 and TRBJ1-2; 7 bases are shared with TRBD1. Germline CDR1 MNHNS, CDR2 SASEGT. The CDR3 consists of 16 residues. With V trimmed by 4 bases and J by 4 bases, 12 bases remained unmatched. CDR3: CASSALTRDRPYGYTF. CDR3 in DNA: TGTGCCAGCAGTGCGCTAACCAGGGACAGACCCTATGGCTACACCTTC.

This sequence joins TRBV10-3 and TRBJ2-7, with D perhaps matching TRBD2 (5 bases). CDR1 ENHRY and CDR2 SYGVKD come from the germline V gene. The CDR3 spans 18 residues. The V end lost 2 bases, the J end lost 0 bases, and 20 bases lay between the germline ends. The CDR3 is CAISEPGFAPRLSYEQYF. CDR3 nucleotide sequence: TGTGCCATCAGTGAGCCGGGGTTTGCTCCTAGGCTCTCCTACGAGCAGTACTTC.

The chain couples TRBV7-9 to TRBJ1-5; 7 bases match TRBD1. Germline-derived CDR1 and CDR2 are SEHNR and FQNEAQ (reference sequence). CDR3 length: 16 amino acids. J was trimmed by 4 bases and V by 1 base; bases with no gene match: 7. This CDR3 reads CASSLVAGGLNQPQHF. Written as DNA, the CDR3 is TGTGCCAGCAGCTTAGTCGCAGGGGGTCTGAATCAGCCCCAGCATTTT. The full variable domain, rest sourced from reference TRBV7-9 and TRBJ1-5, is DTGVSQNPRHKITKRGQNVTFRCDPISEHNRLYWYRQTLGQGPEFLTYFQNEAQLEKSRLLSDRFSAERPKGSFSTLEIQRTEQGDSAMYLCASSLVAGGLNQPQHFGDGTRLSIL.

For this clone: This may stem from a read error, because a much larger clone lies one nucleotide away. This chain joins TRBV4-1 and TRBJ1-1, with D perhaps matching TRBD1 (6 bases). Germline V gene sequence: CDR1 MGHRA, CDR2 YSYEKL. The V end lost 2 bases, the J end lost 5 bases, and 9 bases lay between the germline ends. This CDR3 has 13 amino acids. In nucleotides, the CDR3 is TGCGCCAGCAGCCAACAGGGGTGGACTGAAGCTTTCTTT. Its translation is CASSQQGWTEAFF.

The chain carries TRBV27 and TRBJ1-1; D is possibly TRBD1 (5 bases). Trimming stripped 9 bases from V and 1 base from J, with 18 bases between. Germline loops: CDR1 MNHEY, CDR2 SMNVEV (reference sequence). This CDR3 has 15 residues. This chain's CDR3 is CASKIRGLENTEAFF. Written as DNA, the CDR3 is TGTGCCAGTAAAATTCGGGGGTTAGAGAACACTGAAGCTTTCTTT.

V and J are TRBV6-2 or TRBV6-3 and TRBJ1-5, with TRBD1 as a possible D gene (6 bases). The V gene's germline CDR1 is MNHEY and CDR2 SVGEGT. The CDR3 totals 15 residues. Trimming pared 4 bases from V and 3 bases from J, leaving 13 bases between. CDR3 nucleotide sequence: TGTGCCAGCAGTTGGGGAAGGGGGAACAATCAGCCCCAGCATTTT. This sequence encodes CASSWGRGNNQPQHF.

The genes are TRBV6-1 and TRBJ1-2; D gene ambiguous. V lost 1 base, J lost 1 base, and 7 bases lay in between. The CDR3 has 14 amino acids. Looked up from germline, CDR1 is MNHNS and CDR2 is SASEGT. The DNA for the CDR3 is TGTGCCAGCAGTGAAGGGCCCAGTAACTATGGCTACACCTTC. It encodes CASSEGPSNYGYTF.

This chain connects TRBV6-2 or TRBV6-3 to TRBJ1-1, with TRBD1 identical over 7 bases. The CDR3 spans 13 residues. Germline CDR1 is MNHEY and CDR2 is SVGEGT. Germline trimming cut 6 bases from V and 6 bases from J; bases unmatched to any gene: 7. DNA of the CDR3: TGTGCCAGCAGCGTAACAGGGGTCCCTGAAGCTTTCTTT. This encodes CASSVTGVPEAFF.

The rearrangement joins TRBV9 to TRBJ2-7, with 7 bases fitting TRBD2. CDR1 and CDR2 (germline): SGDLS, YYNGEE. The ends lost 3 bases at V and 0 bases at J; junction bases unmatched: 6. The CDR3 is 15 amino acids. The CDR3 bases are TGTGCCAGCAGCGCCTCCTCGGGGGGCTCCTACGAGCAGTACTTC. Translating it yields CASSASSGGSYEQYF.

CDR3: CASSPPRGRIDEQYF. In DNA form, the CDR3 reads TGTGCCAGCAGCCCTCCCAGGGGGCGGATAGACGAGCAGTACTTC. This sequence joins TRBV28 and TRBJ2-7; 8 bases line up with TRBD1. V lost 6 bases to trimming and J lost 5 bases; unmatched junction nucleotides: 12. The CDR3 runs 15 residues. Per the germline V gene, CDR1 is MDHEN and CDR2 is SYDVKM.

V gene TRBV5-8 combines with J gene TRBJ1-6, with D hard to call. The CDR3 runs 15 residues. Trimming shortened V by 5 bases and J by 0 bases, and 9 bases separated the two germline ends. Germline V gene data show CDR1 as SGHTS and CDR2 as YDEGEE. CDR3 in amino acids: CASSPRSSYNSPLHF. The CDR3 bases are TGTGCCAGCAGTCCGAGGAGCTCCTATAATTCACCCCTCCACTTT.

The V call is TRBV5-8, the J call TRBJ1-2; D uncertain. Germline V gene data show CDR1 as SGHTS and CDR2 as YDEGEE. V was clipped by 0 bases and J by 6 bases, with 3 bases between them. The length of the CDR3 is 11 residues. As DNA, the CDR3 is TGTGCCAGCAGCTTGGCGGATGGCTACACCTTC. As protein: CASSLADGYTF.

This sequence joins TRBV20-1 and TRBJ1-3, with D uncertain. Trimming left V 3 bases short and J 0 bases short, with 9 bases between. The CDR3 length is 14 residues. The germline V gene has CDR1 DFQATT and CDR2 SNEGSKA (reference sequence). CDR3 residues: CSASPLSSGNTIYF. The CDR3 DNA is TGCAGTGCTAGTCCGTTAAGCTCTGGAAACACCATATATTTT.

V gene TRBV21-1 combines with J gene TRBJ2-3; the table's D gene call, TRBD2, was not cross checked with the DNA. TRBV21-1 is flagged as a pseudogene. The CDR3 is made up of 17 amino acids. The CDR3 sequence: CASSKVASGDRADTQYF. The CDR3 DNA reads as TGTGCCAGCAGCAAAGTAGCTAGCGGGGATCGGGCAGATACGCAGTATTTT.

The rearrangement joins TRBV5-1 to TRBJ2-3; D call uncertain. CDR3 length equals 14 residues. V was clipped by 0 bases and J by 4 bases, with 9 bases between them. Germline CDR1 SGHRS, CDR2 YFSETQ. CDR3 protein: CASSLEGPADTQYF. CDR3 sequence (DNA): TGCGCCAGCAGCTTGGAGGGCCCGGCAGATACGCAGTATTTT.

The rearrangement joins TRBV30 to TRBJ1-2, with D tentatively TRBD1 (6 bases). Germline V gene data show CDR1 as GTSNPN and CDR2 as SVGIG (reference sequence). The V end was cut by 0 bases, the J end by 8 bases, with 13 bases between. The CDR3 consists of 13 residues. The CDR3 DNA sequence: TGTGCCTGGAGTGTATGGGGGGCGCGGGGCTACACCTTC. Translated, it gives CAWSVWGARGYTF.

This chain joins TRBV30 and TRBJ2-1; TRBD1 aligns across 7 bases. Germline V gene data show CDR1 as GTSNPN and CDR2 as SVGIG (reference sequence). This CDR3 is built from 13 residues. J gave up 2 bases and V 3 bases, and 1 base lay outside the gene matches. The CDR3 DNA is TGTGCCTGGAGACAGGGGACCTACAATGAGCAGTTCTTC. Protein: CAWRQGTYNEQFF.

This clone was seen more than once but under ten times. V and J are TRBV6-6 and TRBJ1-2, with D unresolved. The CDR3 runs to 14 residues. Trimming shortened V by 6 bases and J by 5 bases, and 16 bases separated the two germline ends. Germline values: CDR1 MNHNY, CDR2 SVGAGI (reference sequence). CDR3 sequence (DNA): TGTGCCAGCAGCTCTCCATGGACTGTTTATGGCTACACCTTC. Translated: CASSSPWTVYGYTF.

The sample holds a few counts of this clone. The CDR3: CASTAKLGLAGAVEQFF. CDR3 bases: TGTGCCAGTACCGCGAAACTGGGGCTAGCGGGGGCTGTGGAGCAGTTCTTC. The rearrangement joins TRBV19 to TRBJ2-1, with TRBD2 matching 10 bases. The germline V gene encodes CDR1 LNHDA and CDR2 SQIVND (reference sequence). The junction had 19 bases not matched to a gene; V was cut back by 7 bases and J by 10 bases. This CDR3 is built from 17 residues.

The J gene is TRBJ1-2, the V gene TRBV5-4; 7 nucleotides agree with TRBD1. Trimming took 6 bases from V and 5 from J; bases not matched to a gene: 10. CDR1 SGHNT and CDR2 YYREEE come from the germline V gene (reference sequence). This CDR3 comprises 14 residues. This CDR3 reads CASTERQGEYGYTF. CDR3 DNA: TGTGCCAGCACCGAACGACAGGGAGAGTATGGCTACACCTTC.

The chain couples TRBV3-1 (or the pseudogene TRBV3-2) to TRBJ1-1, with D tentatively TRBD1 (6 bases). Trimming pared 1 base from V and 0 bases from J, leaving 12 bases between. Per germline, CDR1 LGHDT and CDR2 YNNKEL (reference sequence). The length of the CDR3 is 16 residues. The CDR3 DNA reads TGTGCCAGCAGCCAAGGATTAGGGGGTTTGAACACTGAAGCTTTCTTT. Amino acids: CASSQGLGGLNTEAFF.

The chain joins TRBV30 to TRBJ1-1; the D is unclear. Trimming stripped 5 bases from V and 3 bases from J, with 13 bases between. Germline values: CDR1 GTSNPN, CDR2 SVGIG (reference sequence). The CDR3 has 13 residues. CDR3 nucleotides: TGTGCCTGGGTCGCGGAGGGATACACTGAAGCTTTCTTT. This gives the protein CAWVAEGYTEAFF. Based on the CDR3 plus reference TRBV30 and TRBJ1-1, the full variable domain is SQTIHQWPATLVQPVGSPLSLECTVEGTSNPNLYWYRQAAGRGLQLLFYSVGIGQISSEVPQNLSASRPQDRQFILSSKKLLLSDSGFYLCAWVAEGYTEAFFGQGTRLTVV.

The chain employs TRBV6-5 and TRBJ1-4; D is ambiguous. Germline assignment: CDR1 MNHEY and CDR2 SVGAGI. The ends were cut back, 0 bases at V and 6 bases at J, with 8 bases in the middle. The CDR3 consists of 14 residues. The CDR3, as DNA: TGTGCCAGCAGTTACTCGCGCAGCTATGAAAAACTGTTTTTT. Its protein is CASSYSRSYEKLFF.

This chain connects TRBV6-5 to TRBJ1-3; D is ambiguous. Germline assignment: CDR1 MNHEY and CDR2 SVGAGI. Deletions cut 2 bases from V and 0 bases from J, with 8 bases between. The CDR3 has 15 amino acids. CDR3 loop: CASSYQLASGNTIYF. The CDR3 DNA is TGTGCCAGCAGTTACCAGCTAGCCTCTGGAAACACCATATATTTT.

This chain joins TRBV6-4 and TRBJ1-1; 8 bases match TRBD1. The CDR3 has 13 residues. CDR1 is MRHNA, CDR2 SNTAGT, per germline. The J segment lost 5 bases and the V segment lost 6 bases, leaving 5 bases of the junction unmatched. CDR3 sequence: CASSLDRGTEAFF. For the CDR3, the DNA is TGTGCCAGCAGCTTAGACAGGGGTACTGAAGCTTTCTTT.

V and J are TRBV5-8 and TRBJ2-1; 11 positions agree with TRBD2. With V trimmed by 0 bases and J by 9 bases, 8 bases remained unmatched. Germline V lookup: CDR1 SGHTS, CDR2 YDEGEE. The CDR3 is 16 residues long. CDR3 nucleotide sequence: TGTGCCAGCAGCTTGGTCGGTAGCGGGAGGGTGGGTGAGCAGTTCTTC. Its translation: CASSLVGSGRVGEQFF.